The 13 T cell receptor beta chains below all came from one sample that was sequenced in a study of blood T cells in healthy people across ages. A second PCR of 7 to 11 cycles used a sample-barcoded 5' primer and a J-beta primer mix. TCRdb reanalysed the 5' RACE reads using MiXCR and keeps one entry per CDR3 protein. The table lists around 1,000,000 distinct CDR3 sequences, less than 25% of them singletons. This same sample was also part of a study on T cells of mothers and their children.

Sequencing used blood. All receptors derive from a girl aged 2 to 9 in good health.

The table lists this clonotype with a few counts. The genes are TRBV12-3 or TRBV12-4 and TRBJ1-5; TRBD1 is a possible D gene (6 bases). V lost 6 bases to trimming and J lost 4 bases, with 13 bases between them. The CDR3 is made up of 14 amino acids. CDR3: CASSWTVWNQPQHF. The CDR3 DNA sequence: TGTGCCAGCAGCTGGACAGTCTGGAATCAGCCCCAGCATTTT.

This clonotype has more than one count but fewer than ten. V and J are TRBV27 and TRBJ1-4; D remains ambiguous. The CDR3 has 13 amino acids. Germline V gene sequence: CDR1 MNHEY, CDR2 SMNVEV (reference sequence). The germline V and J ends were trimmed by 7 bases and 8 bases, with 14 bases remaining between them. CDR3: CASKAYAGEKLFF. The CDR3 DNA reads TGTGCCAGCAAAGCTTACGCGGGGGAAAAACTGTTTTTT.

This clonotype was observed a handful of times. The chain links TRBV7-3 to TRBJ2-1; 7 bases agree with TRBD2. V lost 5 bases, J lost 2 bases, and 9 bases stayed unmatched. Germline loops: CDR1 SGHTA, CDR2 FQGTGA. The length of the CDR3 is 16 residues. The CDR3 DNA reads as TGTGCCAGCAGCCTCACGGTAGGACTAGCCTACAATGAGCAGTTCTTC. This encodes CASSLTVGLAYNEQFF.

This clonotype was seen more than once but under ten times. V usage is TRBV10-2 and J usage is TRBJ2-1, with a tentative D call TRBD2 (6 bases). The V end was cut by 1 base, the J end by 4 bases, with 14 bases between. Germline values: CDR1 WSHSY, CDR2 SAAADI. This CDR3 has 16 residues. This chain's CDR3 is CASSEFIAGPYNEQFF. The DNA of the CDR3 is TGCGCCAGCAGTGAGTTTATCGCGGGACCATACAATGAGCAGTTCTTC.

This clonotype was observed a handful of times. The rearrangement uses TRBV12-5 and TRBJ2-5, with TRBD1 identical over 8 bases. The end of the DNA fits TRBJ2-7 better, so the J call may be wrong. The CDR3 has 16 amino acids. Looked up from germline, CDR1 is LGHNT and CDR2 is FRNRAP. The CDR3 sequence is CASGLPQGATGYEQYF. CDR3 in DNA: TGTGCTAGTGGTTTGCCCCAGGGGGCGACAGGCTACGAGCAGTACTTC.

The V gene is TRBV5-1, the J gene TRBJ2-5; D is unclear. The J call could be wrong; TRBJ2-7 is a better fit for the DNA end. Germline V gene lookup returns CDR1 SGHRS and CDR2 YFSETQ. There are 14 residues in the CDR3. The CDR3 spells CASSPQGRLYEQYF. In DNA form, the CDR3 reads TGCGCCAGCAGCCCTCAAGGACGGCTCTACGAGCAGTACTTC.

This chain's CDR3 is CSVVGGITAKNIQYF. The CDR3 DNA is TGCAGCGTTGTGGGCGGGATTACAGCCAAAAACATTCAGTACTTC. The chain links TRBV29-1 to TRBJ2-4; D possibly corresponds to TRBD2 (6 bases). Germline lookup yields CDR1 SQVTM and CDR2 ANQGSEA. This CDR3 comprises 15 residues. V was trimmed by 4 bases and J by 0 bases, leaving 13 bases between them.

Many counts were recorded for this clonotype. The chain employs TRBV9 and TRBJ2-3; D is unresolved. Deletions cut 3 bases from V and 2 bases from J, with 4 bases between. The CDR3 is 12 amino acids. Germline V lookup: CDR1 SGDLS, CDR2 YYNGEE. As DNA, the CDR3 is TGTGCCAGCAGCGACTACACAGATACGCAGTATTTT. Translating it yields CASSDYTDTQYF.

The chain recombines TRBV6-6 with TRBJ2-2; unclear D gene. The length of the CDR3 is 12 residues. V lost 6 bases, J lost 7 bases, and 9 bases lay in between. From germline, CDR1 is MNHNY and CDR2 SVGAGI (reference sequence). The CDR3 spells CASSLYRGELFF. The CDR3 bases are TGTGCCAGCAGCCTATACCGCGGGGAGCTGTTTTTT.

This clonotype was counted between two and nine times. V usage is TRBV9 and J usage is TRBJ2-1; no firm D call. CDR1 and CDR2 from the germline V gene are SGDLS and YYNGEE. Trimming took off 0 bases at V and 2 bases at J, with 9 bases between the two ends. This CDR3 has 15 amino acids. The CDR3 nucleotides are TGTGCCAGCAGCGTAGGCCAATCCCCCTACAATGAGCAGTTCTTC. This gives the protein CASSVGQSPYNEQFF.

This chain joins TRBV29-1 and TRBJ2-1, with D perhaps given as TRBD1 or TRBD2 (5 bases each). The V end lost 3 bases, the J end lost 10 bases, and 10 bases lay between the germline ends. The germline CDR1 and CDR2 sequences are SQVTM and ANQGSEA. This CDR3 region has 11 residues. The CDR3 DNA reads TGCAGCGTTGATCGGGACGGAGAGCAGTTCTTC. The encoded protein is CSVDRDGEQFF.

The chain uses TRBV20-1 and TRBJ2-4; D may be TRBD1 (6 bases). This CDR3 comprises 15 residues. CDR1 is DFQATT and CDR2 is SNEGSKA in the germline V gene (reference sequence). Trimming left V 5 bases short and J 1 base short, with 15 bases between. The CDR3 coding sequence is TGCAGTGCTTACAGGGCTCCTAGGGCCAAAAACATTCAGTACTTC. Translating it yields CSAYRAPRAKNIQYF.

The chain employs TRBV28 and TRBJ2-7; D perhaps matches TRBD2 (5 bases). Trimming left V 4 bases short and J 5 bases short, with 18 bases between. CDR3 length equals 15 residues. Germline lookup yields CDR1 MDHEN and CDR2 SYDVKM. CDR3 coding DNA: TGTGCCAGCAGTTACTCAGCGGTTGCCGGTAACGAGCAGTACTTC. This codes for CASSYSAVAGNEQYF.